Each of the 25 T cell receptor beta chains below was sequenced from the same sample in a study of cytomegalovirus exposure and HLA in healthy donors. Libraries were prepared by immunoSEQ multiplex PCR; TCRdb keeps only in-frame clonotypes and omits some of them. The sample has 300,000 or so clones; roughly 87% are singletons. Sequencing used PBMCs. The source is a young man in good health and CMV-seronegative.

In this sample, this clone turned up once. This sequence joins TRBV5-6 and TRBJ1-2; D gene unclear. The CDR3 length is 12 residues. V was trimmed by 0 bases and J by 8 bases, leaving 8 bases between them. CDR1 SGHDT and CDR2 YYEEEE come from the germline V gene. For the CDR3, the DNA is TGTGCCAGCAGCTTGGCCCGGGTAGGCTACACCTTC. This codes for CASSLARVGYTF.

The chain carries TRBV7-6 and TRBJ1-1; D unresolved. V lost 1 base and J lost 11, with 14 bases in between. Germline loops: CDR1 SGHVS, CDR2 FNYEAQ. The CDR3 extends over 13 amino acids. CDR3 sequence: CASSLVLWTAAFF. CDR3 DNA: TGTGCCAGCAGCTTAGTTCTATGGACTGCGGCTTTCTTT.

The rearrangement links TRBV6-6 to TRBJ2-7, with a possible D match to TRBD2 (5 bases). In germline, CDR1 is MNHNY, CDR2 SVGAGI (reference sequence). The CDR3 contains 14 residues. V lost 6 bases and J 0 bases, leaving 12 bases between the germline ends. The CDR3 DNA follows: TGTGCCAGCAGCGGGTACGGACTCTCCTACGAGCAGTACTTC. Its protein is CASSGYGLSYEQYF.

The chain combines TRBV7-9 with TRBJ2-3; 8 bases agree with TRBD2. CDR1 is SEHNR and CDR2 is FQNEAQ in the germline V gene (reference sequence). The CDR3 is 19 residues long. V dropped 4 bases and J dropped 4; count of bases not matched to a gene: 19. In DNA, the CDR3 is TGTGCCAGCAGCTCAAGATTTGAGCCCTCCGGGGGGGCCGCAGATACGCAGTATTTT. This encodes CASSSRFEPSGGAADTQYF.

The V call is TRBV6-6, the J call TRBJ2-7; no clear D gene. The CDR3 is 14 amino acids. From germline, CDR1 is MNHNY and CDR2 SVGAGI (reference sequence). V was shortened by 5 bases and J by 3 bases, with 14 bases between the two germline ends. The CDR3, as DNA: TGTGCCAGCAGTCCCGAGACAATTGTCTACGAGCAGTACTTC. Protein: CASSPETIVYEQYF.

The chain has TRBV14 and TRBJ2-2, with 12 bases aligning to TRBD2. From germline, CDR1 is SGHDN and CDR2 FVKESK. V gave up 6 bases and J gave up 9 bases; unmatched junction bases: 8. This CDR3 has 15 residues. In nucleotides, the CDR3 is TGTGCCAGCAGTCCTCGGACTAGCGGGGCCCGGGAGCTGTTTTTT. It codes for CASSPRTSGARELFF.

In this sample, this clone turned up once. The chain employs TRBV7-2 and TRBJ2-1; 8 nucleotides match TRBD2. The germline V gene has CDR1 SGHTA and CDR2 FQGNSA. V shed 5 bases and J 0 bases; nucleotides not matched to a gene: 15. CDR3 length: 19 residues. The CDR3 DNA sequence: TGTGCCAGCAGCCGACCTAGGGCGGGGGGATCTCTCTCCTACAATGAGCAGTTCTTC. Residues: CASSRPRAGGSLSYNEQFF.

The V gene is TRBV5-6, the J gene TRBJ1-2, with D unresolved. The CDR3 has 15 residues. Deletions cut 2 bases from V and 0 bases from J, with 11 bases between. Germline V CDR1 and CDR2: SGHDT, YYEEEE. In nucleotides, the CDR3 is TGTGCCAGCAGCTTTGGCCTACTAGCTAACTATGGCTACACCTTC. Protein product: CASSFGLLANYGYTF.

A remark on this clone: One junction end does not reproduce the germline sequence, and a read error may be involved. DNA of the CDR3: TGTGCCAGTAGTATAGATATGAGGAGCACTCAGCCCCAGCATTTT. This translates into CASSIDMRSTQPQHF. The J gene is TRBJ1-5, the V gene TRBV19; D not certain. Germline lookup yields CDR1 LNHDA and CDR2 SQIVND (reference sequence). The CDR3 has 15 residues.

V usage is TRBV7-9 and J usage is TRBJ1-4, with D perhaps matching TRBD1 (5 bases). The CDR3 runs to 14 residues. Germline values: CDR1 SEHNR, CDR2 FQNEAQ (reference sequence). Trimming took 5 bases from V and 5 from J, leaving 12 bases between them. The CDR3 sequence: CASSRGGGNEKLFF. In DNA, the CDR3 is TGTGCCAGCAGCCGAGGTGGGGGGAATGAAAAACTGTTTTTT.

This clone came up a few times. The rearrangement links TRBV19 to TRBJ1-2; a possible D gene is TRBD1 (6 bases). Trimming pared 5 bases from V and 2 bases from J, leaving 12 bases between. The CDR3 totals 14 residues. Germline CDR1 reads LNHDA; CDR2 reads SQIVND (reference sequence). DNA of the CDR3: TGTGCCAGTAGTGCGACAGGTATCAACTATGGCTACACCTTC. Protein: CASSATGINYGYTF. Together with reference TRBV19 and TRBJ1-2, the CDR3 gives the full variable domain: DGGITQSPKYLFRKEGQNVTLSCEQNLNHDAMYWYRQDPGQGLRLIYYSQIVNDFQKGDIAEGYSVSREKKESFPLTVTSAQKNPTAFYLCASSATGINYGYTFGSGTRLTVV.

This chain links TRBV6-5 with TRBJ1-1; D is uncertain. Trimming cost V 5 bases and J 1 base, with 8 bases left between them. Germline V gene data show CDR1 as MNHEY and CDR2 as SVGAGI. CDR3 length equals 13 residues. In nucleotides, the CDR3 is TGTGCCAGCAGTCTCAGACAGAACACTGAAGCTTTCTTT. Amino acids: CASSLRQNTEAFF.

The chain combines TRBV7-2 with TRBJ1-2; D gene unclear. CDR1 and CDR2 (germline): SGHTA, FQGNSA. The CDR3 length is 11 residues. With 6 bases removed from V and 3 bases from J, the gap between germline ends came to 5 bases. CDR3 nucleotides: TGTGCCAGCAGTTCAGACTATGGCTACACCTTC. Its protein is CASSSDYGYTF.

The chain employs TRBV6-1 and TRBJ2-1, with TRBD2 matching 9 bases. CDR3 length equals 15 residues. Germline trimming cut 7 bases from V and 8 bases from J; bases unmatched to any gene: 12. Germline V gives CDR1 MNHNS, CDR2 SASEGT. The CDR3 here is CASNWASGVRDEQFF. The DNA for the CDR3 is TGTGCCAGCAACTGGGCTAGCGGGGTCCGGGATGAGCAGTTCTTC.

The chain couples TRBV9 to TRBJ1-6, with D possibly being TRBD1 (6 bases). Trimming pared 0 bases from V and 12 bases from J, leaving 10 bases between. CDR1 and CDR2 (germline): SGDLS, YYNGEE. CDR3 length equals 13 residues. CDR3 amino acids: CASSVDSRGPLHF. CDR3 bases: TGTGCCAGCAGCGTAGACTCCAGGGGACCCCTCCACTTT.

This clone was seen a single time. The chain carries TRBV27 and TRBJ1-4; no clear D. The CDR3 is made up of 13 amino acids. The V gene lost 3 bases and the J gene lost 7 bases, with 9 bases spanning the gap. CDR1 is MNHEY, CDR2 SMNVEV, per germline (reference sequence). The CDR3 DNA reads TGTGCCAGCAGTTTGGTGTCGGGTGAAAAACTGTTTTTT. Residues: CASSLVSGEKLFF.

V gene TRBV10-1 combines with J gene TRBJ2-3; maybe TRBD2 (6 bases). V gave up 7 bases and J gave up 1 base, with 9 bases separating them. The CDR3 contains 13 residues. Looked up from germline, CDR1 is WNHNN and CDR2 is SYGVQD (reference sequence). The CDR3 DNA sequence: TGCGCCAGCAACCCGGGGGGCACAGATACGCAGTATTTT. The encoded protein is CASNPGGTDTQYF.

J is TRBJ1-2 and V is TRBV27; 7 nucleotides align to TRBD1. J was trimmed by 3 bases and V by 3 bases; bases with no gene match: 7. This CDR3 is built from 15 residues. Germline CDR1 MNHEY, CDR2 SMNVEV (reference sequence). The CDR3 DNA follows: TGTGCCAGCAGTTTGTTGCCCAGGGGGGACTATGGCTACACCTTC. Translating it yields CASSLLPRGDYGYTF.

CDR3: CASGEGRGNTIYF. The CDR3 DNA is TGTGCCAGTGGAGAGGGCAGAGGAAACACCATATATTTT. The V and J genes are TRBV28 and TRBJ1-3; D gene unclear. Germline assignment: CDR1 MDHEN and CDR2 SYDVKM. Trimming left V 9 bases short and J 4 bases short, with 13 bases between. This CDR3 spans 13 amino acids.

The CDR3 loop is CASSRGTGSNYGYTF. CDR3 bases: TGCGCCAGCAGCCGCGGGACAGGGTCTAACTATGGCTACACCTTC. The rearrangement uses TRBV4-1 and TRBJ1-2; TRBD1 agrees at 9 bases. CDR3 size: 15 residues. The V gene's germline CDR1 is MGHRA and CDR2 YSYEKL. The trim removed 4 bases at V and 0 bases at J, leaving 3 bases unmatched.

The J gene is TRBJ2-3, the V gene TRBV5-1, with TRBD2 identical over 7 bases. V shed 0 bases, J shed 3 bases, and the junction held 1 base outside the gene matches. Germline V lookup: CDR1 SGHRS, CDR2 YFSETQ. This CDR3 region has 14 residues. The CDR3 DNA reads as TGCGCCAGCAGCTTGGGCGGGGGTACAGATACGCAGTATTTT. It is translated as CASSLGGGTDTQYF.

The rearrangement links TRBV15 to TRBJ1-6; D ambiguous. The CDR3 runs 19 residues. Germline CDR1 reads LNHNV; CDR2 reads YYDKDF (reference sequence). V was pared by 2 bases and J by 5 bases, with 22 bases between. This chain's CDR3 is CATSRLPWSGGLNNSPLHF. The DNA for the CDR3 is TGTGCCACCAGCAGACTACCGTGGTCGGGCGGACTAAATAATTCACCCCTCCACTTT.

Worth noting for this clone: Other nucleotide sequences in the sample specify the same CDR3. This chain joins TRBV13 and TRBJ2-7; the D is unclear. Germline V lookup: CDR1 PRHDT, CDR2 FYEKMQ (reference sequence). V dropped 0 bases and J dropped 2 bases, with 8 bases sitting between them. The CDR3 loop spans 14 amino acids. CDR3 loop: CASSLGPVTYEQYF. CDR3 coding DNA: TGTGCCAGCAGCTTAGGTCCAGTCACCTACGAGCAGTACTTC. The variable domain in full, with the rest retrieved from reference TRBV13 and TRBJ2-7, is AAGVIQSPRHLIKEKRETATLKCYPIPRHDTVYWYQQGPGQDPQFLISFYEKMQSDKGSIPDRFSAQQFSDYHSELNMSSLELGDSALYFCASSLGPVTYEQYFGPGTRLTVT.

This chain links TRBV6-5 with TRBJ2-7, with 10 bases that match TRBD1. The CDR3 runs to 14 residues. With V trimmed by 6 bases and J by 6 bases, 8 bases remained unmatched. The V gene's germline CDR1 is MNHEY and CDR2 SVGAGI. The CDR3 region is CASRPQTGGGEQYF. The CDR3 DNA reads TGTGCCAGCAGACCCCAGACAGGGGGCGGCGAGCAGTACTTC.

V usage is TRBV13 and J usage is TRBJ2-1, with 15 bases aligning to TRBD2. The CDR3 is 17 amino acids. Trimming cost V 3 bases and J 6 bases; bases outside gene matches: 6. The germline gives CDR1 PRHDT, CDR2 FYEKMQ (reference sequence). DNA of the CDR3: TGTGCCAGCAGCTTTCGGACTAGCGGGGGGGGAACCAATGAGCAGTTCTTC. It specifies CASSFRTSGGGTNEQFF.